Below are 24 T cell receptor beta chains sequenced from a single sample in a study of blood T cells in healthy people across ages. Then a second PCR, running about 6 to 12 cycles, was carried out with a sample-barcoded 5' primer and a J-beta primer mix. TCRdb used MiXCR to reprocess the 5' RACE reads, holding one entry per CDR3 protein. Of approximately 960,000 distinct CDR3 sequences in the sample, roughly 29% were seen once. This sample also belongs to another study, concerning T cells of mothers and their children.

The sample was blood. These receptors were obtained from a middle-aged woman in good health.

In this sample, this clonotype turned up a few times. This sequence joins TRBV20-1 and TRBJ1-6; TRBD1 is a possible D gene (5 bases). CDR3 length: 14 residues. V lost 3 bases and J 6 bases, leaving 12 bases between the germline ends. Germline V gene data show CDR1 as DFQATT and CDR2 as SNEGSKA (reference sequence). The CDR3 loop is CSARGDGSNSPLHF. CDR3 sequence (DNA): TGCAGTGCTAGGGGGGACGGGAGTAATTCACCCCTCCACTTT.

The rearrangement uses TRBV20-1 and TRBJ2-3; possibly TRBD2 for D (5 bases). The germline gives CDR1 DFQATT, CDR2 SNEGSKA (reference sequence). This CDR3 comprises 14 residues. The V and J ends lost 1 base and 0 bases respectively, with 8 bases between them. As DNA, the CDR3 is TGCAGTGCTAGAGTGCCGGGGAGCACAGATACGCAGTATTTT. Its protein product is CSARVPGSTDTQYF.

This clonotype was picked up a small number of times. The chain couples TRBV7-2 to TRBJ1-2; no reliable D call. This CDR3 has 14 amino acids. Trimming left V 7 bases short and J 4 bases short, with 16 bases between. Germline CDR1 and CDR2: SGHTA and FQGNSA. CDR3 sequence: CASTLVGLGYGYTF. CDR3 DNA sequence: TGTGCCAGCACCCTGGTTGGGCTGGGCTATGGCTACACCTTC.

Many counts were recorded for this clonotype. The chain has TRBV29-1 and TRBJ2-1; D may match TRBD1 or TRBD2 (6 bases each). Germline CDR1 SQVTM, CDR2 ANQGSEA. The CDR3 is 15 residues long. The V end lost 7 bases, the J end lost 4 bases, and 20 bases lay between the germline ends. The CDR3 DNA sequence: TGCAGCGACCTCCTGGGGGGCGTGGGGTACAATGAGCAGTTCTTC. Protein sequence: CSDLLGGVGYNEQFF.

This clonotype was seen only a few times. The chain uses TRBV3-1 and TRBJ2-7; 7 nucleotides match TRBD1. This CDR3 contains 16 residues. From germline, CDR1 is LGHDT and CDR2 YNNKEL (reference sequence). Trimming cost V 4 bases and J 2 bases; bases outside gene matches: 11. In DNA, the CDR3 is TGTGCCAGCAGCCTTAAGACAGGGAAGTTTCCCTACGAGCAGTACTTC. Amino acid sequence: CASSLKTGKFPYEQYF.

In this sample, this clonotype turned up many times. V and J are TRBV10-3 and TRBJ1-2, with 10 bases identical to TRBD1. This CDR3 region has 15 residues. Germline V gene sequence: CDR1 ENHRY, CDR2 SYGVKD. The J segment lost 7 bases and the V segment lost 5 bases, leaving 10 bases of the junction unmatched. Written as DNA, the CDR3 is TGTGCCATCAGTCAGGGGACAGGGGCGTTCGGTGGCTACACCTTC. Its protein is CAISQGTGAFGGYTF.

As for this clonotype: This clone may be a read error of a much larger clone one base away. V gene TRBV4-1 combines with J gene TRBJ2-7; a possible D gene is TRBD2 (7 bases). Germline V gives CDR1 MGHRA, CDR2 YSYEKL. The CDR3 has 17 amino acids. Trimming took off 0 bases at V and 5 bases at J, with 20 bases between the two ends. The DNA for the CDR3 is TGCGCCAGCAGCCAAGATGGGACGGGGGGCTCTTCCCACGAGCAGTACTTC. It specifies CASSQDGTGGSSHEQYF.

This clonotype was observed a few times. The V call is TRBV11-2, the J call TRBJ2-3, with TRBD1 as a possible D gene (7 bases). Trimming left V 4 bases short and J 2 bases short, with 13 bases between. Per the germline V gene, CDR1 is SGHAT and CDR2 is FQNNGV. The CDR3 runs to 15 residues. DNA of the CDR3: TGTGCCAGCAGCTCCCGACAGGGACTCACAGATACGCAGTATTTT. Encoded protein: CASSSRQGLTDTQYF. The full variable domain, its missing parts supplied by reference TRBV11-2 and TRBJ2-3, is EAGVAQSPRYKIIEKRQSVAFWCNPISGHATLYWYQQILGQGPKLLIQFQNNGVVDDSQLPKDRFSAERLKGVDSTLKIQPAKLEDSAVYLCASSSRQGLTDTQYFGPGTRLTVL.

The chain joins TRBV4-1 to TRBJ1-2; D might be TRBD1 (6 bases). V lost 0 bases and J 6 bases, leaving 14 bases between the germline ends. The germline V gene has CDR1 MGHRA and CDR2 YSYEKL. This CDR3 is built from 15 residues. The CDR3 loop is CASSQDRGARNGYTF. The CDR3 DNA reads TGCGCCAGCAGCCAAGATCGGGGGGCGCGGAATGGCTACACCTTC.

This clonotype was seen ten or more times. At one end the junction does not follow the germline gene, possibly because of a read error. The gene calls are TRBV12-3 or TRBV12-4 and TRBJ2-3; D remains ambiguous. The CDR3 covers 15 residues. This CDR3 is CASSPARTSPDAQYF. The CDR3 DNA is TGTGCCAGCAGTCCCGCCCGTACGAGTCCAGATGCGCAGTATTTT.

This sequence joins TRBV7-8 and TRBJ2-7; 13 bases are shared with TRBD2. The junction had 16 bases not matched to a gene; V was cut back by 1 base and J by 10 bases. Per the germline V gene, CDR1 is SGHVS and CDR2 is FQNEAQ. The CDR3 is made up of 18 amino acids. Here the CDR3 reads CASSLGAGTSGDKNTQYF. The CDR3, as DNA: TGTGCCAGCAGCTTAGGGGCAGGGACTAGCGGGGATAAGAATACCCAGTACTTC. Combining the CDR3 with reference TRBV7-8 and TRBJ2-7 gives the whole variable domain GAGVSQSPRYKVAKRGQDVALRCDPISGHVSLFWYQQALGQGPEFLTYFQNEAQLDKSGLPSDRFFAERPEGSVSTLKIQRTQQEDSAVYLCASSLGAGTSGDKNTQYFGPGTRLTVT.

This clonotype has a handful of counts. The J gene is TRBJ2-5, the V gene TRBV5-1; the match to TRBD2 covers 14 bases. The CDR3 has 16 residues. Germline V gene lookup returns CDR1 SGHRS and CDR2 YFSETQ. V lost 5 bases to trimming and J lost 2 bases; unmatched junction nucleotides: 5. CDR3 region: CASSGLAGGIQETQYF. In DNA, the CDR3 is TGCGCCAGCAGTGGACTAGCGGGGGGTATTCAAGAGACCCAGTACTTC.

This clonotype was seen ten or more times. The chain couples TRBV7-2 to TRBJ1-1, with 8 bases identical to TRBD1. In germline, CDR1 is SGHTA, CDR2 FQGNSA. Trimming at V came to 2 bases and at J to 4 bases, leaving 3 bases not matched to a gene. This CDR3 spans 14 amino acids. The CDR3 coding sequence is TGTGCCAGCAGCTTACAGGGGGCGGTCACTGAAGCTTTCTTT. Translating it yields CASSLQGAVTEAFF.

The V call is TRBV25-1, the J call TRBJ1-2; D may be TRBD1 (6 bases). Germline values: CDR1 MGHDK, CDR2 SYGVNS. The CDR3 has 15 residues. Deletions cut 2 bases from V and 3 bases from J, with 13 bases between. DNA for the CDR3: TGTGCCAGCAGTGAACTGGGGAAGGGGGACTATGGCTACACCTTC. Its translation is CASSELGKGDYGYTF.

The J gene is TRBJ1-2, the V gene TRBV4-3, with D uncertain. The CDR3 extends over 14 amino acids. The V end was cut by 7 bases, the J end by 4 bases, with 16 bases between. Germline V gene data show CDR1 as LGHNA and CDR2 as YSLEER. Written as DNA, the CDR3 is TGCGCCAGCAAATCCACAGCTCTAACCTATGGCTACACCTTC. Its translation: CASKSTALTYGYTF.

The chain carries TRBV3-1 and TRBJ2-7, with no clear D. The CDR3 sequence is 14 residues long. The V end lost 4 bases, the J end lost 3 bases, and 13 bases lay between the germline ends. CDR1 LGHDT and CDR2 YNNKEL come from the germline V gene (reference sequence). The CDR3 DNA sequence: TGTGCCAGCAGCCCCTCAGTACAGAGCTACGAGCAGTACTTC. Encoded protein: CASSPSVQSYEQYF.

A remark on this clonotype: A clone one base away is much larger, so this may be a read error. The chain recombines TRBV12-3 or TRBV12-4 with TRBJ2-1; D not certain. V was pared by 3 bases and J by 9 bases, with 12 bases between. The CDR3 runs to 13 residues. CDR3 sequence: CASSFVESTEQFF. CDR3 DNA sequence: TGTGCCAGCAGTTTTGTCGAATCCACTGAGCAGTTCTTC.

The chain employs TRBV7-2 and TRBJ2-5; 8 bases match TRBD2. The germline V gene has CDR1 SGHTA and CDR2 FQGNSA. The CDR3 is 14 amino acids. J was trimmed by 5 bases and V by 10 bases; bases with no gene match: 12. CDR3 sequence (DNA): TGTGCCACAGCATGGCAGGGCGGGGGGGAGACCCAGTACTTC. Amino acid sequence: CATAWQGGGETQYF.

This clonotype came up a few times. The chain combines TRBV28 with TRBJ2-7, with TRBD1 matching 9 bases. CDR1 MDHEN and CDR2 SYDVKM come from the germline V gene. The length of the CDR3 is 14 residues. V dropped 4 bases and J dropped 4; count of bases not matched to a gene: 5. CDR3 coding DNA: TGTGCCAGCAGTTATAGGACAGGGGTGTACGAGCAGTACTTC. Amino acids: CASSYRTGVYEQYF. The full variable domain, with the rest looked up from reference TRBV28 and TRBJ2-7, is DVKVTQSSRYLVKRTGEKVFLECVQDMDHENMFWYRQDPGLGLRLIYFSYDVKMKEKGDIPEGYSVSREKKERFSLILESASTNQTSMYLCASSYRTGVYEQYFGPGTRLTVT.

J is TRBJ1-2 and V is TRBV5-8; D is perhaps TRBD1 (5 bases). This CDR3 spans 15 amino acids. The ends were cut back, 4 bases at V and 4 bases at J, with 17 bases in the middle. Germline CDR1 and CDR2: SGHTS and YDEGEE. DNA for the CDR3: TGTGCCAGCAGCGGCCGGGGGGTCTCCCGCTATGGCTACACCTTC. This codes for CASSGRGVSRYGYTF.

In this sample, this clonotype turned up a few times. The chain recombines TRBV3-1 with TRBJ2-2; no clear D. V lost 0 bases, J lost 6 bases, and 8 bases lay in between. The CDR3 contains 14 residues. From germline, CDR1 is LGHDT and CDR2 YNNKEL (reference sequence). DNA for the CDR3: TGTGCCAGCAGCCAAGATCGGATTTCCGGGGAGCTGTTTTTT. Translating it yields CASSQDRISGELFF.

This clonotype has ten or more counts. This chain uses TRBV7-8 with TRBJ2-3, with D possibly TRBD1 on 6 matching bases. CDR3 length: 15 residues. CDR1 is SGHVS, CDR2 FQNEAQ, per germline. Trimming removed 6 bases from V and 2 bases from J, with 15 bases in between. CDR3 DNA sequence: TGTGCCAGCAGTGATGGACAGCCACTCACAGATACGCAGTATTTT. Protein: CASSDGQPLTDTQYF. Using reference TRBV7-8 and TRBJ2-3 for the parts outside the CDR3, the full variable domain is GAGVSQSPRYKVAKRGQDVALRCDPISGHVSLFWYQQALGQGPEFLTYFQNEAQLDKSGLPSDRFFAERPEGSVSTLKIQRTQQEDSAVYLCASSDGQPLTDTQYFGPGTRLTVL.

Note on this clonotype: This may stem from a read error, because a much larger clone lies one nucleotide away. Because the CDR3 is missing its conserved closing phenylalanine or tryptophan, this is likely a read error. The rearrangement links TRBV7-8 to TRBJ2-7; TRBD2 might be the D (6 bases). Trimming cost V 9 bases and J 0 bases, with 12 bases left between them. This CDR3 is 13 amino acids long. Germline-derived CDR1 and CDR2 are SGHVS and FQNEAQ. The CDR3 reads CASIAAASYEQYL. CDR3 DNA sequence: TGTGCCAGTATAGCGGCCGCCTCCTACGAGCAGTACCTC.

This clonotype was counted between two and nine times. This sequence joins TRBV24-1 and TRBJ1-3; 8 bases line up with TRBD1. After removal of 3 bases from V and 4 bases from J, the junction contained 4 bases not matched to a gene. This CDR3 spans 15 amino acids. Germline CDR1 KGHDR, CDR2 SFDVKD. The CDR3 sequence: CATSDPRTGGNTIYF. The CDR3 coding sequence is TGTGCCACCAGTGATCCCAGGACAGGGGGAAACACCATATATTTT.